The clone carrying this TCR beta chain was observed a few times. Its antigen remains unknown. This sample stems from a study of T cell repertoires in cytomegalovirus infection. Points from the study as a whole: Across the ex vivo response, the dominant clonotypes were HLA-C-restricted CMV-specific TCR beta clonotypes.

TCRdb processed the reads anew with MiXCR; each CDR3 protein has one entry. Here the sample spans around 440,000 distinct CDR3 sequences, roughly 12% being singletons. CDR3 length equals 13 residues. CDR1 and CDR2 from the germline V gene are ENHRY and SYGVKD. The V end lost 10 bases, the J end lost 5 bases, and 14 bases lay between the germline ends. Source material: PBMCs. This chain joins TRBV10-3 and TRBJ2-2; weak D call: TRBD1 (7 bases). The TCR comes from a human donor in good health (CMV status not recorded). Some clones in this sample may be carry-over from other donors' samples. The CDR3 region is CATRAGQTGELFF. The CDR3, as DNA: TGTGCCACCCGGGCGGGACAGACCGGGGAGCTGTTTTTT.